This T cell receptor beta chain was found in a study of CD4 T cells in relation to SARS-CoV-2 and coronaviruses. Sequencing used immunoSEQ multiplex PCR; TCRdb keeps in-frame clones, though not all of them. Of tens of thousands of clones detected, 80% to 90% appear once; the ten largest clones hold 1.1% to 1.5%. The germline CDR1 and CDR2 sequences are WNHNN and SYGVQD (reference sequence). CDR3 length: 16 residues. Trimming removed 6 bases from V and 12 bases from J, with 27 bases in between. Regarding the study as a whole: SARS-CoV-2-driven expansion was significantly weaker in crossreactive than monoreactive clones. In roughly 60% of donors, memory CD4+ clonotypes crossrecognized SARS-CoV-2 and at least one common cold coronavirus spike.

Unexposed donor CD4+ T cells date from 2011-2018, before the COVID-19 pandemic. Naive and memory CD4+ T cells were separated from cryopreserved PBMCs. On this clone itself: Its antigen is not identified.

The material sequenced was memory CD4+ T cells from PBMCs. The chain combines TRBV10-1 with TRBJ2-1, with D perhaps matching TRBD2 (6 bases). This clonotype was sampled from a human donor in good health. The CDR3 nucleotides read TGCGCCAGCAGCCCAAGGTCCGGCGGGTCCTTGGGGGGGCAGTTCTTC. Encoded protein: CASSPRSGGSLGGQFF.